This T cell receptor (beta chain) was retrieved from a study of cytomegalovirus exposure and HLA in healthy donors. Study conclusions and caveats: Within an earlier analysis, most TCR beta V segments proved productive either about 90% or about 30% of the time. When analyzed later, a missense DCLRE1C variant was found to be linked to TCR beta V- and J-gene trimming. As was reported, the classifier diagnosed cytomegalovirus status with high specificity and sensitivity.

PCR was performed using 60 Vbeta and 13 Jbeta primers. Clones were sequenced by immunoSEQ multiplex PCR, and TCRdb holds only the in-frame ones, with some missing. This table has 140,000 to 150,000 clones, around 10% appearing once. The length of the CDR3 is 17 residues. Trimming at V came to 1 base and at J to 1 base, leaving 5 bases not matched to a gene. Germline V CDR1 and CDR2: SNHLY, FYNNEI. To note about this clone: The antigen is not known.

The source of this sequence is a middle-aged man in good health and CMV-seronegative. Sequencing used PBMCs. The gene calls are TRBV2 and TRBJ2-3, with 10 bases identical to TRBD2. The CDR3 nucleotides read TGTGCCAGCAGTGAAGGGAGACTAGCGGGCGGCACAGATACGCAGTATTTT. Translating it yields CASSEGRLAGGTDTQYF. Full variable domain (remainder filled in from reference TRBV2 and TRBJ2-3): EPEVTQTPSHQVTQMGQEVILRCVPISNHLYFYWYRQILGQKVEFLVSFYNNEISEKSEIFDDQFSVERPDGSNFTLKIRSTKLEDSAMYFCASSEGRLAGGTDTQYFGPGTRLTVL.